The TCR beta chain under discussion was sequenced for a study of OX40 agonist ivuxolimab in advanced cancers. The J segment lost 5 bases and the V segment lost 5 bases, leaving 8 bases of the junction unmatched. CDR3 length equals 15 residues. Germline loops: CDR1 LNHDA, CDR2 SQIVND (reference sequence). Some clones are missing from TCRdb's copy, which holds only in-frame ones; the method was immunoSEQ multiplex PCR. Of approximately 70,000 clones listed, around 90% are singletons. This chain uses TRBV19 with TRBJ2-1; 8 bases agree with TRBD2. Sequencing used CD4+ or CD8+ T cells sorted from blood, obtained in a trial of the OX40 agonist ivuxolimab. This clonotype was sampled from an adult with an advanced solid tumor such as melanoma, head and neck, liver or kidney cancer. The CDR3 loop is CASSLPGGMDNEQFF. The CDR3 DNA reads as TGTGCCAGTAGTCTCCCGGGGGGGATGGACAATGAGCAGTTCTTC. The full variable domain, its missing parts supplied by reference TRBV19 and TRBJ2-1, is DGGITQSPKYLFRKEGQNVTLSCEQNLNHDAMYWYRQDPGQGLRLIYYSQIVNDFQKGDIAEGYSVSREKKESFPLTVTSAQKNPTAFYLCASSLPGGMDNEQFFGPGTRLTVL.